This T cell receptor beta chain was captured in a study of shared clonotypes between healthy human individuals. The study, taken as a whole, reports: The four-donor shared clonotypes exceeded non-shared clonotypes in generation probability, with non-shared ones scoring lower. Among a handful of donors, approximately 4.6% of naive CD4 clonotypes were found in common.

The germline V and J ends were trimmed by 6 bases and 3 bases, with 12 bases remaining between them. The germline CDR1 and CDR2 sequences are SNHLY and FYNNEI. This CDR3 contains 13 residues. About this clone itself: Its matching antigen is unknown.

Only in-frame clones appear in the TCRdb table, and some are missing; sequencing was by immunoSEQ multiplex PCR. The sample lists 2 million to 2.5 million clones; approximately 95% were seen once. The source is a man in his late teens or twenties in good health. This sequence joins TRBV2 and TRBJ2-7, with D possibly TRBD1 on 6 matching bases. Sample: naive CD4+ T cells sorted from blood. The sample's subset: CD45RA+ positively selected. The CDR3 is CASRGDNHYEQYF. DNA for the CDR3: TGTGCCAGCAGGGGGGACAACCACTACGAGCAGTACTTC.